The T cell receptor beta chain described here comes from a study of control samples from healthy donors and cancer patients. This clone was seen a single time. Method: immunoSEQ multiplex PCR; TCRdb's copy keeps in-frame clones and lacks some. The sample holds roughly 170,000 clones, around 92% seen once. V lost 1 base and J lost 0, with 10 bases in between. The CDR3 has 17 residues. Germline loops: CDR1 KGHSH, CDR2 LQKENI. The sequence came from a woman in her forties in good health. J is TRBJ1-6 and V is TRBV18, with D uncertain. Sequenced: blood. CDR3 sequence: CASSPLPLSSYNSPLHF. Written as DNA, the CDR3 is TGTGCCAGCTCACCACTACCCCTGAGCTCCTATAATTCACCCCTCCACTTT.